The 3 T cell receptor beta chains below come from one sample, sequenced in a study of blood T cell repertoires in COVID-19. TCRdb's copy holds only in-frame clones and misses some; the assay was immunoSEQ multiplex PCR. This sample has 68,000 or so clones, with around 89% found just once. Sequencing was performed on peripheral blood. Receptor source: a middle-aged man with acute or convalescent COVID-19.

The chain carries TRBV24-1 and TRBJ2-1, with 7 bases fitting TRBD1. This CDR3 region has 14 residues. Germline V CDR1 and CDR2: KGHDR, SFDVKD. V dropped 4 bases and J dropped 11; count of bases not matched to a gene: 10. In DNA, the CDR3 is TGTGCCACCAGTGACCAGAATCTCAGGGGGAAGCAGTTCTTC. Translating it yields CATSDQNLRGKQFF.

This CDR3 is CASSDDSFIFYEQYV. CDR3 nucleotide sequence: TGTGCCAGTAGCGACGACAGTTTCATTTTCTACGAGCAGTACGTC. V gene TRBV19 combines with J gene TRBJ2-7, with D possibly TRBD1 on 5 matching bases. Germline CDR1 and CDR2: LNHDA and SQIVND (reference sequence). Trimming stripped 6 bases from V and 3 bases from J, with 18 bases between. This CDR3 contains 15 residues.

The chain has TRBV25-1 and TRBJ1-1; D is possibly TRBD1 (6 bases). Germline CDR1 and CDR2: MGHDK and SYGVNS. This CDR3 is built from 14 residues. The V end was cut by 4 bases, the J end by 4 bases, with 13 bases between. Here the CDR3 reads CASSAQGRGTEAFF. In nucleotides, the CDR3 is TGTGCCAGCAGTGCTCAGGGGAGGGGCACTGAAGCTTTCTTT.